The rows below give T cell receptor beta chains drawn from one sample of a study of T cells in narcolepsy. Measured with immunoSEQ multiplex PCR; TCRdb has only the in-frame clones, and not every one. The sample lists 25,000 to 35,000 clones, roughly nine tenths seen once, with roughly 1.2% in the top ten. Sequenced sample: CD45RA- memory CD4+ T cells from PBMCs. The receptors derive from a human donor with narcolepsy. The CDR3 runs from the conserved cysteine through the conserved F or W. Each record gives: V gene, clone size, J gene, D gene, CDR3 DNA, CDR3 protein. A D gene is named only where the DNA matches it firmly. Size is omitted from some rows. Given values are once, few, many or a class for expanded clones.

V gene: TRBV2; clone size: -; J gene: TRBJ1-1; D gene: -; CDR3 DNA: TGTGCCAGCCGGGGACTGAACACTGAAGCTTTCTTT; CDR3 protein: CASRGLNTEAFF
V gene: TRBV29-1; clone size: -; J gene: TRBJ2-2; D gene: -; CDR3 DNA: TGCAGCGTTGGCCGGGACACAACTACCGGGGAGCTGTTTTTT; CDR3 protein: CSVGRDTTTGELFF
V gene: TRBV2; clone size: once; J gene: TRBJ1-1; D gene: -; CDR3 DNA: TGTGCCAGCAGTGAAGGTTTCGGACTTAACACTGAAGCTTTCTTT; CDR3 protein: CASSEGFGLNTEAFF
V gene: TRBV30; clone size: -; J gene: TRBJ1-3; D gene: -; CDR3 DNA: TGTGCCTGGAGGTCCCCCTCCCCGGGCCCCCACCCTGGAAACACCATATATTTT; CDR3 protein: CAWRSPSPGPHPGNTIYF
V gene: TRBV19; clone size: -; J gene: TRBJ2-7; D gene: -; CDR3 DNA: TGTGCCAGTAGTATAGGGGGACACCCCTCGAACGAGCAGTACTTC; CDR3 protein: CASSIGGHPSNEQYF
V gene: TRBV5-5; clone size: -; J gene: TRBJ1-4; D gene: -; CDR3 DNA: TGTGCCAGCAGCTCAAATGAAAAACTGTTTTTT; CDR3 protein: CASSSNEKLFF
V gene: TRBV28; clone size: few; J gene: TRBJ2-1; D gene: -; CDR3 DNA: TGTGCCAGCAGTTTGAGGCGGGGGCACTTCAATGAGCAGTTCTTC; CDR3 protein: CASSLRRGHFNEQFF
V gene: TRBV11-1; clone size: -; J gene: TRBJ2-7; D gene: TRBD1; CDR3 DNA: TGTGCCAGCAGCTTAAACCCGGACAGGGCCCACGAGCAGTACTTC; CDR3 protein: CASSLNPDRAHEQYF
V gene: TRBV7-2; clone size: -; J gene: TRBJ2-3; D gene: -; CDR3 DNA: TGTGCCAGCAGCTTAGGGGGGGCCCCCAATACGCAGTATTTT; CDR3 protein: CASSLGGAPNTQYF
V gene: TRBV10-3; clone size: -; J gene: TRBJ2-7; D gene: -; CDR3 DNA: TGTGCCATCAGCCTAGCGAGCTCCTACGAGCAGTACTTC; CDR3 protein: CAISLASSYEQYF
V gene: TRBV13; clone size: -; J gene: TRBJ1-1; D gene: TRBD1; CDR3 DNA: TGTGCCAGCAGAAGGCCAGGGGGGACTGAAGCTTTCTTT; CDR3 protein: CASRRPGGTEAFF
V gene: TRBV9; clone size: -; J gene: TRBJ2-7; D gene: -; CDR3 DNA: TGTGCCAGCAGCGTAGCTTGGACGAATGACTACGAGCAGTACTTC; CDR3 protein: CASSVAWTNDYEQYF
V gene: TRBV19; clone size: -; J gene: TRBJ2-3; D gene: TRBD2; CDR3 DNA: TGTGCCAGTAACCCCGGGACTAGCTTTGGAACAGATACGCAGTATTTT; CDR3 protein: CASNPGTSFGTDTQYF
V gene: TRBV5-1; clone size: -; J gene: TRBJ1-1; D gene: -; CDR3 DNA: TGCGCCAGCAGCTTGGAGCAGGGCCCTCAGGCTGAAGCTTTCTTT; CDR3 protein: CASSLEQGPQAEAFF
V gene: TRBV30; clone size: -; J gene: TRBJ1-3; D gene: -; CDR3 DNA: TGTGCCTGGTTACCGGGCTCAAGCTCTGGAAACACCATATATTTT; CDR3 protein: CAWLPGSSSGNTIYF
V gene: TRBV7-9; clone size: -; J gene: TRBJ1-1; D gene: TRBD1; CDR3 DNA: TGTGCCAGCAGCCCCCAGGGGGTCGGTACTGAAGCTTTCTTT; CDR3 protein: CASSPQGVGTEAFF
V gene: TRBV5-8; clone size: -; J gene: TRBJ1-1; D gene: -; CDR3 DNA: TGTGCCAGCAGCTGGCGGGGACCGAACACTGAAGCTTTCTTT; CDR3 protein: CASSWRGPNTEAFF
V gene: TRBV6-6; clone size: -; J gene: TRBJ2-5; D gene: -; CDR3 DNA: TGTGCCAGTTCAGCGTTGGGAAGGGAGCAGTACTTC; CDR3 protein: CASSALGREQYF
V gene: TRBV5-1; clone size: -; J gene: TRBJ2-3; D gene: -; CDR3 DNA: TGCGCCAGCACCCCCATGAGCGGCGGCACAGATACGCAGTATTTT; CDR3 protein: CASTPMSGGTDTQYF
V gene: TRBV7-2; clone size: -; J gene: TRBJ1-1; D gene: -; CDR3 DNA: TGTGCCAGCAGCCAAGATAACAGGCCGAACGTCACTGAAGCTTTCTTT; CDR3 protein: CASSQDNRPNVTEAFF
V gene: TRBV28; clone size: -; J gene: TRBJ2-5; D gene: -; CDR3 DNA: TGTGCCAGCAGTGGGGGGGGCCGAGAGACCCAGTACTTC; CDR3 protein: CASSGGGRETQYF
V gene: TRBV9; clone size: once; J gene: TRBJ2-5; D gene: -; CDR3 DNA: TGTGCCAGCAGCGTACACCTCGGGGGGACCCAGTACTTC; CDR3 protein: CASSVHLGGTQYF
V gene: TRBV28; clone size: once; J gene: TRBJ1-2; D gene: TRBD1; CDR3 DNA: TGTGCCAGCAGAAAGGGGACAGTCGGCTATGGCTACACCTTC; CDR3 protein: CASRKGTVGYGYTF
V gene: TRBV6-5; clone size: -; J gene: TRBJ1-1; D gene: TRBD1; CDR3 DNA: TGTGCCAGCAGAGGAGGGGGGACAGTATTTGAAGCTTTCTTT; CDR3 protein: CASRGGGTVFEAFF
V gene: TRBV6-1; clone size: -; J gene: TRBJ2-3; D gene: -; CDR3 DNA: TGTGCCAGCAGAACCCTCAGATACACAGATACGCAGTATTTT; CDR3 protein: CASRTLRYTDTQYF
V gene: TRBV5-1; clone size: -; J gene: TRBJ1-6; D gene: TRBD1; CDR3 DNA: TGCGCCAGCAGCCCGACGGGACAGGGGTGGTCACCCCTCCACTTT; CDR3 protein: CASSPTGQGWSPLHF
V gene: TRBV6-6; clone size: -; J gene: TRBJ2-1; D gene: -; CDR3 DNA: TGTGCCAGCAGTACCGGAGCTCTGAGGCAAAATGAGCAGTTCTTC; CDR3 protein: CASSTGALRQNEQFF
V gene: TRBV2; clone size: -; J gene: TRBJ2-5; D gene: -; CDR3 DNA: TGTGCCAGCAGTGAACGGCGGCAAGAGACCCAGTACTTC; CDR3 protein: CASSERRQETQYF
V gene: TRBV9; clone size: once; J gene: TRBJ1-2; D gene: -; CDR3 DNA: TGTGCCAGCAGCGTAGTCACGGGAAACAGCCCCTATGGCTACACCTTC; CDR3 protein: CASSVVTGNSPYGYTF
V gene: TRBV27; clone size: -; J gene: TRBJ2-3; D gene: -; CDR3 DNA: TGTGCCAGCAGTTTCACCTCCCGGACTCAGATTACGCAGTATTTT; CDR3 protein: CASSFTSRTQITQYF
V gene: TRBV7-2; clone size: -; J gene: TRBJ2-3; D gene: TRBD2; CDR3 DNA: TGTGCCAGCAGCCCTGGGACTAGCGGGGGCGGTATGACGCAGTATTTT; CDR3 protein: CASSPGTSGGGMTQYF
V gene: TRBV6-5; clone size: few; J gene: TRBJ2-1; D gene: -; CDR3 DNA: TGTGCCAGCAGTCGAGCGAAATCGGAGCAGTTCTTC; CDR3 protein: CASSRAKSEQFF
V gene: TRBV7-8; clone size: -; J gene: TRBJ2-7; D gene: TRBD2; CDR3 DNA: TGTGCCAGCAGCTTATCAAGCGGGAGAGGCTACGAGCAGTACTTC; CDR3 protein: CASSLSSGRGYEQYF
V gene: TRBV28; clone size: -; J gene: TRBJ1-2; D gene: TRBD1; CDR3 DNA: TGTGCCAGCAGTTCCCCCGGGACAGGGGATGGCTACACCTTC; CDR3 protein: CASSSPGTGDGYTF
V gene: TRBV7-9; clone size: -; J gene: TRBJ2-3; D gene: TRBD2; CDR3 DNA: TGTGCCAGCAGCTTCCGGTCGCGGGAGGGCAGCAATACGCAGTATTTT; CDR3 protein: CASSFRSREGSNTQYF